What follows are 27 T cell receptor beta chains derived from one specimen sequenced in a study of blood T cells in healthy people across ages. Together with a sample-barcoded 5' primer, a J-beta primer mix was included in a second PCR lasting about 6 to 12 cycles. TCRdb ran MiXCR on the 5' RACE reads and lists one entry per CDR3 protein. The sample has about 930,000 distinct CDR3 sequences; almost 30% are singletons. This sample was also put to use in a study of T cells of mothers and their children.

The sample comprised blood. These receptors were taken from a woman in her 40s in good health.

This rearrangement joins TRBV6-2 or TRBV6-3 to TRBJ2-1, with 13 nucleotides matching TRBD2. This CDR3 region has 14 residues. Germline trimming cut 5 bases from V and 13 bases from J; bases unmatched to any gene: 8. Germline V gene data show CDR1 as MNHEY and CDR2 as SVGEGT. The CDR3 protein is CASSTGTSGETQFF. CDR3 sequence (DNA): TGTGCCAGCAGTACCGGGACTAGCGGGGAGACCCAGTTCTTC.

This clonotype was recorded at least ten times. The rearrangement joins TRBV15 to TRBJ2-1; possible D gene TRBD2, 6 bases. CDR1 LNHNV and CDR2 YYDKDF come from the germline V gene (reference sequence). V was trimmed by 0 bases and J by 7 bases, leaving 16 bases between them. There are 16 residues in the CDR3. The CDR3 DNA is TGTGCCACCAGCAGAGATCGCGGTAGCGGACCGAATGAGCAGTTCTTC. Translation: CATSRDRGSGPNEQFF.

The chain employs TRBV19 and TRBJ1-4, with D possibly matching TRBD1 (6 bases). The germline CDR1 and CDR2 sequences are LNHDA and SQIVND (reference sequence). The CDR3 totals 13 residues. V dropped 10 bases and J dropped 8 bases, with 17 bases sitting between them. The CDR3 sequence is CATEQQGMEKLFF. The CDR3, as DNA: TGTGCCACCGAACAACAGGGCATGGAAAAACTGTTTTTT.

The V call is TRBV7-2, the J call TRBJ2-1, with 8 bases identical to TRBD1. V lost 5 bases, J lost 4 bases, and 7 bases stayed unmatched. Germline V lookup: CDR1 SGHTA, CDR2 FQGNSA. This CDR3 comprises 15 residues. The CDR3 region has the DNA TGTACCAGCAGCCGAGACAGGGGAGGTTACAATGAGCAGTTCTTC. Its protein is CTSSRDRGGYNEQFF. The whole variable domain, filled in from reference TRBV7-2 and TRBJ2-1, reads GAGVSQSPSNKVTEKGKDVELRCDPISGHTALYWYRQSLGQGLEFLIYFQGNSAPDKSGLPSDRFSAERTGGSVSTLTIQRTQQEDSAVYLCTSSRDRGGYNEQFFGPGTRLTVL.

The J gene is TRBJ2-7, the V gene TRBV7-2; TRBD2 matches 11 bases. Per the germline V gene, CDR1 is SGHTA and CDR2 is FQGNSA. After removal of 3 bases from V and 10 bases from J, the junction contained 8 bases not matched to a gene. There are 14 residues in the CDR3. The CDR3 nucleotides read TGTGCCAGCAGCTTCAAGCCGGGACTAGCGGCCCAGTACTTC. Its protein product is CASSFKPGLAAQYF.

The J gene is TRBJ2-7, the V gene TRBV7-9; D might be TRBD2 (5 bases). CDR1 is SEHNR, CDR2 FQNEAQ, per germline (reference sequence). The CDR3 contains 16 residues. Trimming cost V 3 bases and J 1 base, with 16 bases left between them. CDR3 sequence: CASSFGPGWQSYEQYF. DNA for the CDR3: TGTGCCAGCAGCTTCGGTCCGGGGTGGCAGTCCTACGAGCAGTACTTC.

On this clonotype: A much larger clone is a single base away; this may be a read error. Because it lacks the conserved phenylalanine or tryptophan at the end, this CDR3 is likely a read error. The chain combines TRBV29-1 with TRBJ2-5; D remains ambiguous. Germline V gene data show CDR1 as SQVTM and CDR2 as ANQGSEA. Trimming pared 3 bases from V and 3 bases from J, leaving 8 bases between. The CDR3 length is 12 residues. CDR3 in DNA: TGCAGCGTTGACTGGGCAGAAGAGACCCAGTACGTC. This sequence encodes CSVDWAEETQYV.

This clonotype was detected ten times or more. This chain uses TRBV20-1 with TRBJ2-5, with D unresolved. The CDR3 extends over 12 amino acids. The germline V gene has CDR1 DFQATT and CDR2 SNEGSKA (reference sequence). DNA of the CDR3: TGCAGCCTCGACACCACTGGAGAGACCCAGTACTTC. Protein product: CSLDTTGETQYF.

This chain uses TRBV14 with TRBJ2-3; possibly TRBD1 for D (5 bases). The CDR3 covers 14 residues. Germline V CDR1 and CDR2: SGHDN, FVKESK. V was shortened by 6 bases and J by 2 bases, with 12 bases between the two germline ends. CDR3 amino acids: CASSDGHYTDTQYF. In DNA form, the CDR3 reads TGTGCCAGCAGTGACGGACACTACACAGATACGCAGTATTTT.

The chain couples TRBV28 to TRBJ2-5; D tentatively fits TRBD1 or TRBD2 (5 bases each). Germline assignment: CDR1 MDHEN and CDR2 SYDVKM. This CDR3 contains 14 residues. V gave up 3 bases and J gave up 11 bases, with 19 bases separating them. This chain's CDR3 is CASSFSGTKVEQYF. CDR3 nucleotides: TGTGCCAGCAGTTTTTCAGGGACCAAGGTTGAGCAGTACTTC.

This clonotype showed up just a few times. This chain links TRBV5-1 with TRBJ1-2; a possible D gene is TRBD1 (5 bases). V was pared by 1 base and J by 8 bases, with 21 bases between. This CDR3 is built from 16 residues. Per germline, CDR1 SGHRS and CDR2 YFSETQ. CDR3 coding DNA: TGCGCCAGCAGCTTGCCTACCGGGGCGGGGTCGGAGGGCTACACCTTC. It translates to CASSLPTGAGSEGYTF.

The V call is TRBV6-5, the J call TRBJ1-1; D is uncertain. The CDR3 loop spans 12 amino acids. Trimming left V 10 bases short and J 1 base short, with 10 bases between. Germline CDR1 is MNHEY and CDR2 is SVGAGI. The CDR3 loop is CATGRRNTEAFF. In DNA form, the CDR3 reads TGTGCCACCGGACGGAGGAACACTGAAGCTTTCTTT.

Turning to this clonotype: At one end the junction does not follow the germline gene, possibly because of a read error. This chain uses TRBV4-1 with TRBJ1-6, with D tentatively TRBD1 (5 bases). Germline values: CDR1 MGHRA, CDR2 YSYEKL. CDR3 length: 16 amino acids. The CDR3 region has the DNA TGCGCCAGCAGCCAAGCTGCACAGGCGGATAATTCACTCCTCCACTTT. It specifies CASSQAAQADNSLLHF.

This clonotype was counted between two and nine times. The V and J genes are TRBV28 and TRBJ2-6; a weak D match, TRBD1 (5 bases). The germline V and J ends were trimmed by 5 bases and 5 bases, with 13 bases remaining between them. In germline, CDR1 is MDHEN, CDR2 SYDVKM. This CDR3 contains 15 residues. The CDR3 loop reads CASSLRDWWANVLTF. CDR3 nucleotide sequence: TGTGCCAGCAGTCTCAGGGATTGGTGGGCCAACGTCCTGACTTTC.

V usage is TRBV5-1 and J usage is TRBJ1-1; the D is unclear. The CDR3 totals 14 residues. Looked up from germline, CDR1 is SGHRS and CDR2 is YFSETQ. V shed 3 bases and J shed 2 bases, with 11 bases lying between them. The CDR3 here is CASSSPPYNTEAFF. CDR3 DNA sequence: TGCGCCAGCAGCTCCCCCCCGTATAACACTGAAGCTTTCTTT.

The chain uses TRBV19 and TRBJ2-1; D call uncertain. Germline lookup yields CDR1 LNHDA and CDR2 SQIVND (reference sequence). Trimming pared 2 bases from V and 0 bases from J, leaving 11 bases between. There are 16 residues in the CDR3. The CDR3, as DNA: TGTGCCAGTAGTATAACTGGGGATAGCTCCTACAATGAGCAGTTCTTC. This codes for CASSITGDSSYNEQFF.

This clonotype came up a few times. This chain uses TRBV2 with TRBJ2-7; maybe TRBD2 (5 bases). V lost 5 bases to trimming and J lost 6 bases, with 14 bases between them. The length of the CDR3 is 13 residues. Germline V gene sequence: CDR1 SNHLY, CDR2 FYNNEI. The CDR3 nucleotides read TGTGCCAGCAGTTCCCCGGGATCCGCCGAGCAGTACTTC. Translation: CASSSPGSAEQYF.

The chain's CDR3 is CAWSVRAGANAQFF. The CDR3 bases are TGTGCCTGGAGTGTAAGAGCAGGGGCCAACGCGCAGTTCTTC. V and J are TRBV30 and TRBJ2-1; possible D gene TRBD1, 6 bases. CDR3 size: 14 residues. Trimming pared 0 bases from V and 12 bases from J, leaving 18 bases between. Germline CDR1 reads GTSNPN; CDR2 reads SVGIG (reference sequence).

This clonotype was seen at least ten times. V usage is TRBV5-6 and J usage is TRBJ2-3, with a tentative D call TRBD1 (6 bases). Trimming pared 5 bases from V and 8 bases from J, leaving 18 bases between. Per the germline V gene, CDR1 is SGHDT and CDR2 is YYEEEE. The CDR3 has 14 amino acids. The CDR3 here is CASSWDNRRGTQYF. The CDR3 DNA reads as TGTGCCAGCAGTTGGGACAACCGGAGAGGTACGCAGTATTTT.

The CDR3 DNA reads as TGCGCCAGCAGCCAAGGGGGGACAGGGTGGGAGTACAATGAGCAGTTCTTC. It codes for CASSQGGTGWEYNEQFF. The chain combines TRBV4-1 with TRBJ2-1; TRBD1 matches 9 bases. V was clipped by 1 base and J by 4 bases; unmatched bases: 8. The germline V gene has CDR1 MGHRA and CDR2 YSYEKL. The CDR3 runs 17 residues.

This clonotype has a count of ten or more. The V and J genes are TRBV12-5 and TRBJ1-2; D remains unclear. The V gene lost 7 bases and the J gene lost 6 bases, with 18 bases spanning the gap. The CDR3 length is 14 residues. CDR1 is LGHNT and CDR2 is FRNRAP in the germline V gene. CDR3 sequence (DNA): TGTGCTAGTGCTAGCCCGGGGAGGGCCCATGGCTACACCTTC. It yields the protein CASASPGRAHGYTF.

This clonotype showed up many times. The chain uses TRBV10-3 and TRBJ1-2; TRBD1 agrees at 9 bases. Germline V gene sequence: CDR1 ENHRY, CDR2 SYGVKD. The CDR3 is 16 residues long. With 6 bases clipped from V and 0 bases from J, the junction kept 8 bases outside the gene matches. CDR3 nucleotides: TGTGCCATCAGGCCTAGGACAGGGGAGACTAACTATGGCTACACCTTC. Amino acid sequence: CAIRPRTGETNYGYTF.

Points on this clonotype: A read error may explain this, as a much larger clone is one base away. The rearrangement links TRBV6-6 to TRBJ1-2; 7 bases are a match to TRBD1. The CDR3 extends over 12 amino acids. V gave up 5 bases and J gave up 7 bases; unmatched junction bases: 4. CDR1 and CDR2 (germline): MNHNY, SVGAGI (reference sequence). For the CDR3, the DNA is TGTGCCAGCAGTCGACAGGGTGCTGGCTACACCTTC. Its translation is CASSRQGAGYTF.

The chain joins TRBV28 to TRBJ2-7; perhaps TRBD2 as D (7 bases). There are 14 residues in the CDR3. The V gene lost 7 bases and the J gene lost 3 bases, with 16 bases spanning the gap. The germline V gene encodes CDR1 MDHEN and CDR2 SYDVKM. The CDR3 here is CASTTWGGNYEQYF. DNA of the CDR3: TGTGCCAGCACCACCTGGGGGGGCAACTACGAGCAGTACTTC.

This chain connects TRBV9 to TRBJ1-1, with a tentative D call TRBD1 (5 bases). The CDR3 length is 15 residues. Germline lookup yields CDR1 SGDLS and CDR2 YYNGEE. Trimming stripped 3 bases from V and 1 base from J, with 13 bases between. CDR3 protein: CASSAGDWRNTEAFF. CDR3 DNA: TGTGCCAGCAGCGCGGGGGATTGGCGGAACACTGAAGCTTTCTTT. Using reference TRBV9 and TRBJ1-1 for the parts outside the CDR3, the full variable domain is DSGVTQTPKHLITATGQRVTLRCSPRSGDLSVYWYQQSLDQGLQFLIQYYNGEERAKGNILERFSAQQFPDLHSELNLSSLELGDSALYFCASSAGDWRNTEAFFGQGTRLTVV.

V is TRBV28 and J is TRBJ1-2; D is uncertain. This CDR3 comprises 11 residues. The germline V gene has CDR1 MDHEN and CDR2 SYDVKM. Trimming pared 5 bases from V and 8 bases from J, leaving 9 bases between. In DNA, the CDR3 is TGTGCCAGCAGTGGGTTGGAAGGCTACACCTTC. It is translated as CASSGLEGYTF.

This clonotype turned up a few times. The rearrangement joins TRBV28 to TRBJ1-1, with D maybe TRBD1 (5 bases). Deletions cut 1 base from V and 9 bases from J, with 9 bases between. Germline assignment: CDR1 MDHEN and CDR2 SYDVKM. The CDR3 is made up of 12 amino acids. DNA of the CDR3: TGTGCCAGCAGTTTATCCGGGGGGAAAGCTTTCTTT. It codes for CASSLSGGKAFF.